Listed below are T cell receptor beta chains from one sample, sequenced in a study of beta chain features in type 1 diabetes. Clones were read by immunoSEQ multiplex PCR, and TCRdb kept only the in-frame ones, dropping some. The repertoire has roughly 25,000 clones, over 60% of them found once; the top ten carry under 2.5%. The sample taken for sequencing was Tregs from blood. Receptors originate from a woman aged 40-49 years in good health. CDR3s include the opening cysteine and the closing phenylalanine or tryptophan. Fields, in order: CDR3 DNA, CDR3 protein, J gene, CDR3 length, D gene, clone size, V gene. A D gene is named only where the DNA matches it firmly. The listing skips clone size in some rows; elsewhere it reads once, few, many or a size class.

cdr3_nt: TGTGCCAGCAGCCCGGGGGGGCCGGAGACCCAGTACTTC
cdr3_aa: CASSPGGPETQYF
j_call: TRBJ2-5
cdr3_length: 13
d_call: TRBD2
clone_size: NA
v_call: TRBV11-2

cdr3_nt: TGTGCCAGAAGCTACCAAAACAGGAGACATACCGACAAAGAGACCCAGTACTTC
cdr3_aa: CARSYQNRRHTDKETQYF
j_call: TRBJ2-5
cdr3_length: 18
d_call: NA
clone_size: NA
v_call: TRBV5-3

cdr3_nt: TGTGCCAGCTCACCACCGGGACAGGCCCCTGAAGCTTTCTTT
cdr3_aa: CASSPPGQAPEAFF
j_call: TRBJ1-1
cdr3_length: 14
d_call: TRBD1
clone_size: few
v_call: TRBV18

cdr3_nt: TGTGCCAGCAGCGTACCCGGGACAGGGGGCCATGAGCAGTTCTTC
cdr3_aa: CASSVPGTGGHEQFF
j_call: TRBJ2-1
cdr3_length: 15
d_call: TRBD1
clone_size: NA
v_call: TRBV7-9

cdr3_nt: TGTGCCAGTAGTCCCGGACAGGGAAGCGGCTATGGCTACACCTTC
cdr3_aa: CASSPGQGSGYGYTF
j_call: TRBJ1-2
cdr3_length: 15
d_call: TRBD1
clone_size: few
v_call: TRBV19

cdr3_nt: TGCAGCGTCTTACAGGCCTTAACCCCCTACGAGCAGTACTTC
cdr3_aa: CSVLQALTPYEQYF
j_call: TRBJ2-7
cdr3_length: 14
d_call: NA
clone_size: NA
v_call: TRBV29-1

cdr3_nt: TGTGCCAGCAGCCCTCAGGGGGGTGGACGAGATACGCAGTATTTT
cdr3_aa: CASSPQGGGRDTQYF
j_call: TRBJ2-3
cdr3_length: 15
d_call: NA
clone_size: NA
v_call: TRBV7-9

cdr3_nt: TGCAACGTTGGAGTTCATCTTAGCACAGATACGCAGTATTTT
cdr3_aa: CNVGVHLSTDTQYF
j_call: TRBJ2-3
cdr3_length: 14
d_call: NA
clone_size: NA
v_call: TRBV29-1

cdr3_nt: TGTGCCAGCAGTTTTGACGGACAGGGCTACAATGAGCAGTTCTTC
cdr3_aa: CASSFDGQGYNEQFF
j_call: TRBJ2-1
cdr3_length: 15
d_call: TRBD1
clone_size: NA
v_call: TRBV5-4

cdr3_nt: TGTGCCAGCAGTTTTGGATCCAGGGTCTCGGCTTTCTTT
cdr3_aa: CASSFGSRVSAFF
j_call: TRBJ1-1
cdr3_length: 13
d_call: NA
clone_size: NA
v_call: TRBV27

cdr3_nt: TGTGCCAGCAGCGTCAGCCGGGGGAGGGACATTCAGTACTTC
cdr3_aa: CASSVSRGRDIQYF
j_call: TRBJ2-4
cdr3_length: 14
d_call: TRBD2
clone_size: medium-sized
v_call: TRBV7-2

cdr3_nt: TGTGCCAGCAGTTACGACGGGGGGCCCCAGGGTACGCAGTATTTT
cdr3_aa: CASSYDGGPQGTQYF
j_call: TRBJ2-3
cdr3_length: 15
d_call: NA
clone_size: once
v_call: TRBV6-6

cdr3_nt: TGTGCCAGCGCGGGGGATGTAGGCACAGATACGCAGTATTTT
cdr3_aa: CASAGDVGTDTQYF
j_call: TRBJ2-3
cdr3_length: 14
d_call: TRBD2
clone_size: once
v_call: TRBV2

cdr3_nt: TGTGCCAGCAGCTTATCAGGATTCAATGAGCAGTTCTTC
cdr3_aa: CASSLSGFNEQFF
j_call: TRBJ2-1
cdr3_length: 13
d_call: NA
clone_size: NA
v_call: TRBV7-2

cdr3_nt: TGTGCCAGCAGGGGGGGAACGCCCAATAGCAATCAGCCCCAGCATTTT
cdr3_aa: CASRGGTPNSNQPQHF
j_call: TRBJ1-5
cdr3_length: 16
d_call: NA
clone_size: NA
v_call: TRBV27

cdr3_nt: TGTGCCAGCAGCACAGGGGTTCGTCCCTACGAGCAGTACTTC
cdr3_aa: CASSTGVRPYEQYF
j_call: TRBJ2-7
cdr3_length: 14
d_call: TRBD1
clone_size: NA
v_call: TRBV5-4

cdr3_nt: TGTGCCAGCAGCTTAGGACGTGCACGGGATTCACCCCTCCACTTT
cdr3_aa: CASSLGRARDSPLHF
j_call: TRBJ1-6
cdr3_length: 15
d_call: NA
clone_size: NA
v_call: TRBV7-2

cdr3_nt: TGTGCCAGCAGCCAGGGACAGGGTTATGGCTACACCTTC
cdr3_aa: CASSQGQGYGYTF
j_call: TRBJ1-2
cdr3_length: 13
d_call: TRBD1
clone_size: NA
v_call: TRBV7-2

cdr3_nt: TGTGCCAGCAGCCCAGGACAGGCCGCTAAGGCCCAGTACTTC
cdr3_aa: CASSPGQAAKAQYF
j_call: TRBJ2-5
cdr3_length: 14
d_call: TRBD1
clone_size: NA
v_call: TRBV7-9

cdr3_nt: TGCGCCAGCAGCTGGGGACAGGGAGACCGGAACACTGAAGCTTTCTTT
cdr3_aa: CASSWGQGDRNTEAFF
j_call: TRBJ1-1
cdr3_length: 16
d_call: TRBD1
clone_size: NA
v_call: TRBV5-1

cdr3_nt: TGCGCCAGCAGCCAAGGATCTGGCAGGGGGTTCTACGAGCAGTACTTC
cdr3_aa: CASSQGSGRGFYEQYF
j_call: TRBJ2-7
cdr3_length: 16
d_call: TRBD1
clone_size: NA
v_call: TRBV4-3

cdr3_nt: TGTGCCAGCAGCTTCGTGGGGGGAGGAAATCAGCCCCAGCATTTT
cdr3_aa: CASSFVGGGNQPQHF
j_call: TRBJ1-5
cdr3_length: 15
d_call: NA
clone_size: NA
v_call: TRBV5-5

cdr3_nt: TGTGCCAGCAGTGATGAGGGGGGGGGTCCAGAGACCCAGTACTTC
cdr3_aa: CASSDEGGGPETQYF
j_call: TRBJ2-5
cdr3_length: 15
d_call: NA
clone_size: NA
v_call: TRBV2

cdr3_nt: TGTGCCAGCAGTATCGCGGGGGGCACAGATACGCAGTATTTT
cdr3_aa: CASSIAGGTDTQYF
j_call: TRBJ2-3
cdr3_length: 14
d_call: TRBD2
clone_size: NA
v_call: TRBV6-4

cdr3_nt: TGCAGCGTTGGGGACAGGGAATGGAATGAGCAGTTCTTC
cdr3_aa: CSVGDREWNEQFF
j_call: TRBJ2-1
cdr3_length: 13
d_call: TRBD1
clone_size: NA
v_call: TRBV29-1

cdr3_nt: TGTGCCAGTAAGGAACAGGGCCGCAATCAGCCCCAGCATTTT
cdr3_aa: CASKEQGRNQPQHF
j_call: TRBJ1-5
cdr3_length: 14
d_call: NA
clone_size: NA
v_call: TRBV19

cdr3_nt: TGTGCCAGCAGTTCAGGACAGGGAAGCACCGGGGAGCTGTTTTTT
cdr3_aa: CASSSGQGSTGELFF
j_call: TRBJ2-2
cdr3_length: 15
d_call: TRBD1
clone_size: NA
v_call: TRBV6-5

cdr3_nt: TGTGCCAGCAGGAGTAGCGGGGGGGATACGCAGTATTTT
cdr3_aa: CASRSSGGDTQYF
j_call: TRBJ2-3
cdr3_length: 13
d_call: TRBD2
clone_size: NA
v_call: TRBV6-1

cdr3_nt: TGTGCCAGCAGCTTACCCCCTCGACTAGCGGGGATGGTCAATGAGCAGTTCTTC
cdr3_aa: CASSLPPRLAGMVNEQFF
j_call: TRBJ2-1
cdr3_length: 18
d_call: TRBD2
clone_size: NA
v_call: TRBV7-9

cdr3_nt: TGCGCCAGCAGCTTGGATCCCGCTAACAATGAGCAGTTCTTC
cdr3_aa: CASSLDPANNEQFF
j_call: TRBJ2-1
cdr3_length: 14
d_call: NA
clone_size: NA
v_call: TRBV5-1

cdr3_nt: TGCAGCGTTGACGAGGGCACAGATACGCAGTATTTT
cdr3_aa: CSVDEGTDTQYF
j_call: TRBJ2-3
cdr3_length: 12
d_call: NA
clone_size: NA
v_call: TRBV29-1

cdr3_nt: TGTGCCAGCAGACCCGGACAGGGCACTGAAGCTTTCTTT
cdr3_aa: CASRPGQGTEAFF
j_call: TRBJ1-1
cdr3_length: 13
d_call: TRBD1
clone_size: few
v_call: TRBV7-9

cdr3_nt: TGTGCCAGCAGCTTTTCGAGGCAGAATGAGCAGTTCTTC
cdr3_aa: CASSFSRQNEQFF
j_call: TRBJ2-1
cdr3_length: 13
d_call: NA
clone_size: NA
v_call: TRBV7-6

cdr3_nt: TGTGCCAGCAGCGGAGGGGTCTACGAGCAGTACTTC
cdr3_aa: CASSGGVYEQYF
j_call: TRBJ2-7
cdr3_length: 12
d_call: NA
clone_size: NA
v_call: TRBV7-9

cdr3_nt: TGTGCCAGCAGTGGGAACAGCTACGAGCAGTACTTC
cdr3_aa: CASSGNSYEQYF
j_call: TRBJ2-7
cdr3_length: 12
d_call: NA
clone_size: NA
v_call: TRBV2

cdr3_nt: TGTGCCAGCTCACCCCAAGCGGGGGGCTACAATGAGCAGTTCTTC
cdr3_aa: CASSPQAGGYNEQFF
j_call: TRBJ2-1
cdr3_length: 15
d_call: TRBD2
clone_size: NA
v_call: TRBV18

cdr3_nt: TGTGCCAGCAGGAACCCCGGGGGTCGAACTGAAGCTTTCTTT
cdr3_aa: CASRNPGGRTEAFF
j_call: TRBJ1-1
cdr3_length: 14
d_call: NA
clone_size: NA
v_call: TRBV9

cdr3_nt: TGTGCCAGCAAACTCGGACAGGGCCAAAAACTGTTTTTT
cdr3_aa: CASKLGQGQKLFF
j_call: TRBJ1-4
cdr3_length: 13
d_call: TRBD1
clone_size: NA
v_call: TRBV25-1

cdr3_nt: TGTGCCAGTAGTATAGTCCGAGGGGAGCAGTTCTTC
cdr3_aa: CASSIVRGEQFF
j_call: TRBJ2-1
cdr3_length: 12
d_call: NA
clone_size: few
v_call: TRBV19

cdr3_nt: TGTGCCAGCAGCCTCCAGACAGGGGAAAATCAGCCCCAGCATTTT
cdr3_aa: CASSLQTGENQPQHF
j_call: TRBJ1-5
cdr3_length: 15
d_call: TRBD1
clone_size: NA
v_call: TRBV11-2